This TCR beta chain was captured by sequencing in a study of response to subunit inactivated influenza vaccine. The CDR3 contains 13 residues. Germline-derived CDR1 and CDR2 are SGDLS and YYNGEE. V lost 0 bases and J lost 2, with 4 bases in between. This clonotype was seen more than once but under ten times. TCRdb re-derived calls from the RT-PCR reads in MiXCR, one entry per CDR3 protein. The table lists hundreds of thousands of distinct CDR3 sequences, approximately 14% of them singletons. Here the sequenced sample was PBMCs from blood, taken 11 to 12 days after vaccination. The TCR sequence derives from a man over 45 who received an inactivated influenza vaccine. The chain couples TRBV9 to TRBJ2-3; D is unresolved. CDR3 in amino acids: CASSVDYTDTQYF. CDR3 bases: TGTGCCAGCAGCGTAGACTACACAGATACGCAGTATTTT.